The subject of this entry is one T cell receptor (beta chain). Methods used by the authors: Nucleated cell counts were estimated from reference gene primer amplification. Using immunoSEQ multiplex PCR, the repertoire was profiled, and TCRdb retains in-frame clones only, with some absent. The D gene and trimming were derived from the DNA, and the V and J assignments and clone size from that table. The sample has around 280,000 clones, around four fifths seen once. The entry originates in a study of blood T cell repertoires in COVID-19. Study as a whole: Italy, Spain and the United States were the sources of the convalescent and acute COVID-19 samples. Sources were T cells, B-cell-depleted T cells, or PBMCs; the material itself was cDNA or gDNA.

This CDR3 contains 13 residues. Germline CDR1 SQVTM, CDR2 ANQGSEA. The ends were cut back, 6 bases at V and 5 bases at J, with 16 bases in the middle. This receptor was obtained from a woman aged 45 to 65 with active or convalescent COVID-19. The rearrangement uses TRBV29-1 and TRBJ2-5; possibly TRBD2 for D (6 bases). Sequenced: peripheral blood. CDR3 sequence (DNA): TGCAGCGTGGGGGGACTCGCCCAGGAGACCCAGTACTTC. Its protein product is CSVGGLAQETQYF.